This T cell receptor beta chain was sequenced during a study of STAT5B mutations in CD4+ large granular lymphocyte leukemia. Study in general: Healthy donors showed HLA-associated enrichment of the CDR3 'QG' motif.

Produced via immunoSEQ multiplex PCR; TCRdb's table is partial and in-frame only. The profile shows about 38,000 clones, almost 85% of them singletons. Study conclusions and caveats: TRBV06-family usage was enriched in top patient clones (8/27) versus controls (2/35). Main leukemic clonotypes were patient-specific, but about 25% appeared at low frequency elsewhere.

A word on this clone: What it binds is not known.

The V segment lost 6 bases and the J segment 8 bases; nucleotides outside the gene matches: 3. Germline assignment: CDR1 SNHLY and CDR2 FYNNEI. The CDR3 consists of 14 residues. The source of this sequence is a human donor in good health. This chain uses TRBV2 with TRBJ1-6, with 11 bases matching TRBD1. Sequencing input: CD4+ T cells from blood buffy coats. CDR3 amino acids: CASSGTGGDSPLHF. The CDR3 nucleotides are TGTGCCAGCAGCGGGACAGGGGGAGATTCACCCCTCCACTTT.